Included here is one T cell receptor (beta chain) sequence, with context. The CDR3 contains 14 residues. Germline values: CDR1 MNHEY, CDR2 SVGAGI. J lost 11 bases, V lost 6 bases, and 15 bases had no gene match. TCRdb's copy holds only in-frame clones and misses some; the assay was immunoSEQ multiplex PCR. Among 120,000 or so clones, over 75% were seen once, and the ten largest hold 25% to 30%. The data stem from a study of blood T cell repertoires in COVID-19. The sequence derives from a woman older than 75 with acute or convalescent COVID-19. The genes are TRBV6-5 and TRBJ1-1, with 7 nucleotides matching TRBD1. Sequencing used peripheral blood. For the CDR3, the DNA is TGTGCCAGCAGCAGCTCCGACAGGGCGTTTCAGGCTTTCTTT. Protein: CASSSSDRAFQAFF.